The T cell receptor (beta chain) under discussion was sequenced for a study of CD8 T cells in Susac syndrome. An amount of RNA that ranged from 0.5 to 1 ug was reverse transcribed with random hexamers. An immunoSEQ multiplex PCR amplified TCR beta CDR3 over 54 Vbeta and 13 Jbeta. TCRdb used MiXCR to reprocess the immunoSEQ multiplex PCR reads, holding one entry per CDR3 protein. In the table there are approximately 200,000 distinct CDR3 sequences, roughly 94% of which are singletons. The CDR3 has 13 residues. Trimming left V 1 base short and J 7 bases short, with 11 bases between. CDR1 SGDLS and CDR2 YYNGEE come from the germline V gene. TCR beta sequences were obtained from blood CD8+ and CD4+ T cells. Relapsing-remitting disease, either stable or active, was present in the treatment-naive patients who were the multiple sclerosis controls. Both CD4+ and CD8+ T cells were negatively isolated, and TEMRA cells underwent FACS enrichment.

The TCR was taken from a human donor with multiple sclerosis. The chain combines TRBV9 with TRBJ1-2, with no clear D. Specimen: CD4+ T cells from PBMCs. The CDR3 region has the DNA TGTGCCAGCAGCGTAACCCTCAGCGGTGGCTACACCTTC. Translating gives CASSVTLSGGYTF.